Listed here are 24 T cell receptor beta chains from one sample, sequenced in a study of beta chain features in type 1 diabetes. Expressed TCRB transcripts were sequenced, since all the RNA that had been isolated was reverse transcribed. Sequenced by immunoSEQ multiplex PCR; TCRdb stores in-frame clones only, minus some. Of 680,000 or so clones listed, roughly 12% were seen once; the top ten hold 0.02% to 0.025%. Their recognized antigens are unknown. Whole-study results and caveats: When Type 1 diabetes patients were examined, their TCRB CDR3s proved moderately but significantly shorter in all four CD4+ subsets.

The sample comprised naive CD4+ T cells from blood. The receptor set was obtained from a young man with type 1 diabetes.

This rearrangement joins TRBV5-1 to TRBJ2-2, with 9 nucleotides matching TRBD1. The CDR3 loop spans 14 amino acids. Germline CDR1 and CDR2: SGHRS and YFSETQ. Trimming took 4 bases from V and 6 from J; bases not matched to a gene: 4. CDR3 region: CASSLDRGSGELFF. For the CDR3, the DNA is TGCGCCAGCAGCCTGGACAGGGGATCCGGGGAGCTGTTTTTT. The complete variable domain, with remaining parts taken from reference TRBV5-1 and TRBJ2-2, reads KAGVTQTPRYLIKTRGQQVTLSCSPISGHRSVSWYQQTPGQGLQFLFEYFSETQRNKGNFPGRFSGRQFSNSRSEMNVSTLELGDSALYLCASSLDRGSGELFFGEGSRLTVL.

This clone was picked up a small number of times. The V gene is TRBV28, the J gene TRBJ2-7; a weak D match, TRBD1 (6 bases). CDR3 size: 13 residues. Germline lookup yields CDR1 MDHEN and CDR2 SYDVKM. Deletions cut 4 bases from V and 1 base from J, with 8 bases between. CDR3 protein: CASSSGASYEQYF. In DNA form, the CDR3 reads TGTGCCAGCAGTTCAGGGGCTTCCTACGAGCAGTACTTC.

This clone was detected ten times or more. V and J are TRBV7-2 and TRBJ2-5; a possible D gene is TRBD1 (6 bases). The CDR3 covers 13 residues. Germline V CDR1 and CDR2: SGHTA, FQGNSA. Trimming removed 3 bases from V and 5 bases from J, with 10 bases in between. CDR3 in amino acids: CASSFKGEETQYF. Here the CDR3 DNA reads TGTGCCAGCAGCTTTAAGGGGGAGGAGACCCAGTACTTC.

This chain connects TRBV18 to TRBJ1-2; D gene uncertain. Trimming cost V 4 bases and J 8 bases, with 14 bases left between them. The V gene's germline CDR1 is KGHSH and CDR2 LQKENI. The CDR3 loop spans 13 amino acids. The CDR3 sequence is CASSQVPSEGYTF. The DNA of the CDR3 is TGTGCCAGCTCACAGGTTCCCTCTGAAGGCTACACCTTC. Combining the CDR3 with reference TRBV18 and TRBJ1-2 gives the whole variable domain NAGVMQNPRHLVRRRGQEARLRCSPMKGHSHVYWYRQLPEEGLKFMVYLQKENIIDESGMPKERFSAEFPKEGPSILRIQQVVRGDSAAYFCASSQVPSEGYTFGSGTRLTVV.

This clone came up a few times. The junction and the germline gene differ at one end; a read error may be behind it. Distinct nucleotide sequences in the sample also encode this CDR3. This chain joins TRBV5-4 and TRBJ2-3; D may correspond to TRBD1 or TRBD2 (6 bases each). Germline assignment: CDR1 SGHNT and CDR2 YYREEE (reference sequence). CDR3 length equals 13 residues. The CDR3 region has the DNA TGTGCCAGCAGCCTCGGGGGCACGGATACGCAGTATTTT. Translated: CASSLGGTDTQYF.

The chain combines TRBV10-3 with TRBJ2-5; weak D call: TRBD1 (6 bases). Germline values: CDR1 ENHRY, CDR2 SYGVKD. CDR3 length equals 19 residues. Trimming pared 0 bases from V and 2 bases from J, leaving 22 bases between. CDR3 loop: CAISESWAGAALPQETQYF. CDR3 DNA: TGTGCCATCAGTGAGTCTTGGGCAGGGGCAGCTTTACCTCAAGAGACCCAGTACTTC.

This clone showed up just a few times. This sequence joins TRBV18 and TRBJ2-1, with D perhaps being TRBD1 or TRBD2 (6 bases each). Germline CDR1 KGHSH, CDR2 LQKENI. The V gene lost 3 bases and the J gene lost 9 bases, with 12 bases spanning the gap. The CDR3 consists of 13 residues. The DNA for the CDR3 is TGTGCCAGCTCACCGAAGGGGGGCAGTGAGCAGTTCTTC. Protein sequence: CASSPKGGSEQFF. Complete variable domain (other parts from reference TRBV18 and TRBJ2-1): NAGVMQNPRHLVRRRGQEARLRCSPMKGHSHVYWYRQLPEEGLKFMVYLQKENIIDESGMPKERFSAEFPKEGPSILRIQQVVRGDSAAYFCASSPKGGSEQFFGPGTRLTVL.

About this clone itself: Other DNA sequences from this sample encode an identical CDR3 as well. This chain connects TRBV4-1 to TRBJ1-1; no clear D. CDR3 length: 15 amino acids. CDR1 and CDR2 (germline): MGHRA, YSYEKL. Trimming cost V 1 base and J 1 base, with 10 bases left between them. The CDR3 sequence is CASSQGSGPNTEAFF. The CDR3 bases are TGCGCCAGCAGCCAAGGCTCAGGACCGAACACTGAAGCTTTCTTT.

The chain employs TRBV18 and TRBJ2-2; 9 nucleotides agree with TRBD1. V was pared by 3 bases and J by 0 bases, with 17 bases of the junction left unmatched. Germline V gives CDR1 KGHSH, CDR2 LQKENI. CDR3 length: 21 amino acids. The CDR3 sequence: CASSPRVRDRVHAANTGELFF. CDR3 nucleotide sequence: TGTGCCAGCTCACCGCGAGTTCGGGACAGGGTGCACGCAGCGAACACCGGGGAGCTGTTTTTT.

In this sample, this clone turned up a few times. The chain couples TRBV2 to TRBJ2-1; D is unresolved. Trimming left V 7 bases short and J 0 bases short, with 4 bases between. The CDR3 is 12 amino acids. Germline V gives CDR1 SNHLY, CDR2 FYNNEI. CDR3 loop: CASTSSYNEQFF. CDR3 sequence (DNA): TGTGCCAGCACCAGCTCCTACAATGAGCAGTTCTTC. The whole variable domain, filled in from reference TRBV2 and TRBJ2-1, reads EPEVTQTPSHQVTQMGQEVILRCVPISNHLYFYWYRQILGQKVEFLVSFYNNEISEKSEIFDDQFSVERPDGSNFTLKIRSTKLEDSAMYFCASTSSYNEQFFGPGTRLTVL.

V is TRBV27 and J is TRBJ1-2, with unresolved D. V was shortened by 3 bases and J by 2 bases, with 7 bases between the two germline ends. The CDR3 spans 13 residues. Germline assignment: CDR1 MNHEY and CDR2 SMNVEV (reference sequence). The CDR3 region is CASSFRENYGYTF. CDR3 sequence (DNA): TGTGCCAGCAGTTTCCGGGAGAACTATGGCTACACCTTC.

This clone was detected a few times. The rearrangement links TRBV5-4 to TRBJ1-6; 10 bases are a match to TRBD1. CDR3 length: 16 residues. V lost 4 bases, J lost 6 bases, and 7 bases stayed unmatched. Germline CDR1 and CDR2: SGHNT and YYREEE (reference sequence). CDR3 protein: CASSLGGDRGNSPLHF. The CDR3 nucleotides read TGTGCCAGCAGCCTAGGGGGGGACAGGGGTAATTCACCCCTCCACTTT.

This clone showed up just a few times. Other DNA sequences in the same sample also yield this CDR3. CDR3 loop: CASSAGTGGTEAFF. The CDR3 nucleotides read TGCGCCAGCAGCGCCGGGACAGGGGGCACTGAAGCTTTCTTT. The rearrangement links TRBV5-1 to TRBJ1-1; 11 bases line up with TRBD1. The junction had 3 bases not matched to a gene; V was cut back by 4 bases and J by 4 bases. This CDR3 contains 14 residues. Germline lookup yields CDR1 SGHRS and CDR2 YFSETQ. The full variable domain, completed using reference TRBV5-1 and TRBJ1-1, is KAGVTQTPRYLIKTRGQQVTLSCSPISGHRSVSWYQQTPGQGLQFLFEYFSETQRNKGNFPGRFSGRQFSNSRSEMNVSTLELGDSALYLCASSAGTGGTEAFFGQGTRLTVV.

The chain recombines TRBV13 with TRBJ1-1; the match to TRBD1 covers 7 bases. This CDR3 comprises 15 residues. Germline values: CDR1 PRHDT, CDR2 FYEKMQ (reference sequence). J was trimmed by 4 bases and V by 5 bases; bases with no gene match: 10. This CDR3 is CASSPVTGVGTEAFF. CDR3 nucleotide sequence: TGTGCCAGCAGCCCTGTTACAGGGGTAGGCACTGAAGCTTTCTTT.

This clone was seen more than once but under ten times. The genes are TRBV28 and TRBJ2-1; 7 nucleotides agree with TRBD1. The CDR3 loop spans 16 amino acids. Per germline, CDR1 MDHEN and CDR2 SYDVKM. V lost 6 bases and J lost 4; bases outside the gene matches: 12. In DNA, the CDR3 is TGTGCCAGCAGCCTGAGTTGGGGACAGTCGTACAATGAGCAGTTCTTC. Translating gives CASSLSWGQSYNEQFF.

There are a few counts of this clone. This chain uses TRBV4-1 with TRBJ2-2; no firm D call. CDR1 and CDR2 from the germline V gene are MGHRA and YSYEKL. The CDR3 contains 11 residues. The germline V and J ends were trimmed by 4 bases and 7 bases, with 4 bases remaining between them. The DNA for the CDR3 is TGCGCCAGCAGCCCGGGCGGGGAGCTGTTTTTT. This gives the protein CASSPGGELFF.

The CDR3 DNA reads as TGTGCCAGCAGTGGGACAGGGGGCTATGGCTACACCTTC. Its protein is CASSGTGGYGYTF. The rearrangement uses TRBV28 and TRBJ1-2, with 11 bases matching TRBD1. The CDR3 runs 13 residues. Germline V lookup: CDR1 MDHEN, CDR2 SYDVKM. V was pared by 5 bases and J by 4 bases, with 0 bases of the junction left unmatched.

This clone appeared a few times. The CDR3 spells CASRSGLGGTEAFF. The CDR3 coding sequence is TGTGCCAGCAGGAGCGGTTTAGGGGGCACTGAAGCTTTCTTT. The chain recombines TRBV7-2 with TRBJ1-1; a possible D gene is TRBD1 (6 bases). The CDR3 spans 14 residues. With 6 bases removed from V and 4 bases from J, the gap between germline ends came to 15 bases. Germline-derived CDR1 and CDR2 are SGHTA and FQGNSA.

This clone has just a few counts. The CDR3 nucleotides are TGTGCCAGCAGTGAGTTGTGGGTTTCGAACACTGAAGCTTTCTTT. Its translation is CASSELWVSNTEAFF. The chain combines TRBV2 with TRBJ1-1, with no clear D. The CDR3 totals 15 residues. CDR1 and CDR2 from the germline V gene are SNHLY and FYNNEI. V lost 3 bases, J lost 1 base, and 12 bases lay in between.

The CDR3 DNA follows: TGCGCCAGCAGGCGGGGGCCGGGAGAGACCCAGTACTTC. Amino acid sequence: CASRRGPGETQYF. V and J are TRBV10-1 and TRBJ2-5; D is possibly TRBD2 (7 bases). Per germline, CDR1 WNHNN and CDR2 SYGVQD (reference sequence). The CDR3 extends over 13 amino acids. V lost 6 bases and J lost 4, with 12 bases in between.

This clone was counted a few times. The CDR3 is CAWSSMHNNQPQHF. In DNA form, the CDR3 reads TGTGCCTGGAGTTCGATGCATAACAATCAGCCCCAGCATTTT. This sequence joins TRBV30 and TRBJ1-5, with unresolved D. CDR3 size: 14 residues. Germline CDR1 and CDR2: GTSNPN and SVGIG (reference sequence). V was clipped by 2 bases and J by 3 bases, with 11 bases between them.

This clone was seen only a few times. The chain uses TRBV29-1 and TRBJ1-1; D is undetermined. The germline CDR1 and CDR2 sequences are SQVTM and ANQGSEA. The ends were cut back, 1 base at V and 6 bases at J, with 12 bases in the middle. This CDR3 is built from 13 residues. The CDR3 spells CSVEVASGAEAFF. The CDR3 region has the DNA TGCAGCGTTGAAGTGGCTTCTGGTGCTGAAGCTTTCTTT.

V and J are TRBV2 and TRBJ1-2, with a tentative D call TRBD1 (5 bases). The ends were cut back, 1 base at V and 0 bases at J, with 12 bases in the middle. Germline V CDR1 and CDR2: SNHLY, FYNNEI. The CDR3 contains 16 residues. Here the CDR3 DNA reads TGTGCCAGCAGTGAAGAGGGGAGGGGAGCTAACTATGGCTACACCTTC. Its protein product is CASSEEGRGANYGYTF.

The chain recombines TRBV5-1 with TRBJ1-6; D perhaps matches TRBD1 (5 bases). The CDR3 consists of 14 residues. Trimming cost V 2 bases and J 9 bases, with 12 bases left between them. Germline values: CDR1 SGHRS, CDR2 YFSETQ. This chain's CDR3 is CASSLGDSGSPLHF. CDR3 in DNA: TGCGCCAGCAGCTTAGGGGATTCGGGTTCACCCCTCCACTTT.